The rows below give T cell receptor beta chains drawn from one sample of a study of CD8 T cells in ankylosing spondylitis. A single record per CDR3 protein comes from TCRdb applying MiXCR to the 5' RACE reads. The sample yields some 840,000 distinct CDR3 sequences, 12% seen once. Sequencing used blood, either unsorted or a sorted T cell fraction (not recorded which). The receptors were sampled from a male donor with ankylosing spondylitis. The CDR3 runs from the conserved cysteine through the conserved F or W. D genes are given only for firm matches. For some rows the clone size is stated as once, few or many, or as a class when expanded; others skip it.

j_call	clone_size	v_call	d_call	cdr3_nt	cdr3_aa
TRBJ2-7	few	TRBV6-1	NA	TGTGCCAGCAGTGAAGTACACGACTACGAGCAGTACTTC	CASSEVHDYEQYF
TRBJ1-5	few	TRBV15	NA	TGTGCCACCAGCAGAGATCGGGTGGTACAGCCCCAGCATTTT	CATSRDRVVQPQHF
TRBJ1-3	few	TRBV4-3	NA	TGCGCCAGCAGCGGATTTGGACAGCACTCTGGAAACACCATATATTTT	CASSGFGQHSGNTIYF
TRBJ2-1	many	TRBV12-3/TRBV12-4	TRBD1	TGTGCCAGCAGTTCTGGGACAGTGAGATACAATGAGCAGTTCTTC	CASSSGTVRYNEQFF
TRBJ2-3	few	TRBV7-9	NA	TGTGCCAGCAGCCCTCCGGGACGGATGTCTAGCACAGATACGCAGTATTTT	CASSPPGRMSSTDTQYF
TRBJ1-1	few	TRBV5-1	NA	TGCGCCAGCAGCTTCGGGGGACTTGACACTGAAGCTTTCTTT	CASSFGGLDTEAFF
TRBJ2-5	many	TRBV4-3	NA	TGCGCCAGCAGCCAAGATATCCGGACACTTTGGCAGTACTTC	CASSQDIRTLWQYF
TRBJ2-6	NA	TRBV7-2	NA	TGTGCCAGCAGCTTAGTTCCGGGCGGCTCGGGGGCCAACGTCCTGACTTTC	CASSLVPGGSGANVLTF
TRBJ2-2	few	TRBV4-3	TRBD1	TGCGCCAGCAGCCCCCGGGACAGAGTTACCGGGGAGCTGTTTTTT	CASSPRDRVTGELFF
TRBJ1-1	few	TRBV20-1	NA	TGCAGTGCTAGAGATTGGGGAGGGGGCACTGAAGCTTTCTTT	CSARDWGGGTEAFF
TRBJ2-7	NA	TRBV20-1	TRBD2	TGCAGTGCTAGAGATATACTAGCGAGGAGCTCCTACGAGCAGTACTTC	CSARDILARSSYEQYF
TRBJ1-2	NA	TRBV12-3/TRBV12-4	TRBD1	TGTGCCAGCAGTTTCTTGGACAGGGTTAACCGAGGCTACACCTTC	CASSFLDRVNRGYTF
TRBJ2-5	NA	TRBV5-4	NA	TGTGCCAGCAGTCCCCCCGGGGTGAAGGAGACCCAGTACTTC	CASSPPGVKETQYF
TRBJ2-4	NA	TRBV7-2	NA	TGTGCCAGCAGCTCCGGACAGATGAACATTCAGTACTTC	CASSSGQMNIQYF
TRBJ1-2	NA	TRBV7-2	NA	TGTGCCAGCAGCTGGGGTGGGACTAACTATGGCTACACCTTC	CASSWGGTNYGYTF
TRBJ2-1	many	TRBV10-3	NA	TGTGCCAGTAGCATCGAGGGCTACAATGAGCAGTTCTTC	CASSIEGYNEQFF
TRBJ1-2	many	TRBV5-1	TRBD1	TGTGCCAGCAGCCCGGGACAGGACTATGGCTACACCTTC	CASSPGQDYGYTF
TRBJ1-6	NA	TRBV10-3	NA	TGTGCCATCAGGCCAGGGAGCGACTCACCCCTCCACTTT	CAIRPGSDSPLHF
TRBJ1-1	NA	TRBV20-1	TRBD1	TGCAGTGCTAGAGATGGGTGGAACAGGGGTATGAACACTGAAGCTTTCTTT	CSARDGWNRGMNTEAFF
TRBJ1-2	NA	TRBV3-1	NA	TGTGCCAGCAGCCAAATGTATGGCTACACCTTC	CASSQMYGYTF
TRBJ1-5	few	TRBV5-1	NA	TGCGCCAGCAGCCAAGGGGACGGCAATCAGCCCCAGCATTTT	CASSQGDGNQPQHF
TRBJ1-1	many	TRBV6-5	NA	TGTGCCAGCAGTTACTCGATAGGTGGACCGGGAGCTTTCTTT	CASSYSIGGPGAFF
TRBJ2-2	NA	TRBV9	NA	TGTGCCAGCAGCGTAGGAATCGGTGCGGGTACGAACACCGGGGAGCTGTTTTTT	CASSVGIGAGTNTGELFF
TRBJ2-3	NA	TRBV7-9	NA	TGTGCCAGCAGCTTAGTCCTACTATGGAGCACAGATACGCAGTATTTT	CASSLVLLWSTDTQYF
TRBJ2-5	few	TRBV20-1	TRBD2	TGCAGTGCTGGGGGGACGACTAGCGGGAGGTTAGAAGAGACCCAGTACTTC	CSAGGTTSGRLEETQYF
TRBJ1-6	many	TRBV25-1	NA	TGTGCCAGCAGTTTTCAGGGGACACCCCTCCACTTT	CASSFQGTPLHF